This T cell receptor beta chain emerged from a study of blood T cell repertoires in COVID-19. Study as a whole: COVID-19 samples from acute and convalescent phases originated in the United States, Italy and Spain. In each case, the material was cDNA or gDNA derived from T cells, B-cell-depleted T cells, or PBMCs.

Original handling: Using reference gene primer amplification, nucleated cell counts were estimated. Some clones are missing from TCRdb's copy, which holds only in-frame ones; the method was immunoSEQ multiplex PCR. V and J calls and clone size are copied from that table; D and trimming were computed from the DNA. The sample gives more than 95,000 clones, approximately 81% of which show up once; around a third is in the top ten. The sequencing input was peripheral blood. This sequence originates from a man between 40 and 49 years old with active or convalescent COVID-19.

CDR3: CASSEWDPGDEQFF. CDR3 coding DNA: TGCGCCAGCAGTGAGTGGGATCCCGGGGATGAGCAGTTCTTC. V gene TRBV10-2 combines with J gene TRBJ2-1, with D maybe TRBD2 (5 bases). The germline V gene has CDR1 WSHSY and CDR2 SAAADI. The CDR3 consists of 14 residues. Trimming cost V 1 base and J 8 bases, with 12 bases left between them.